This record looks at one TCR beta chain sequence and its context. These data belong to a study of T cell responses to AZD1222 COVID-19 vaccine. Study context: Pooling was applied to second doses at about 4 or about 12 weeks.

Trimming cost V 1 base and J 0 bases, with 9 bases left between them. Germline V gene data show CDR1 as LNHDA and CDR2 as SQIVND (reference sequence). The CDR3 sequence is 15 residues long. The repertoire was sequenced with immunoSEQ multiplex PCR; TCRdb's copy has only in-frame clones and lacks some. The sample yields some 180,000 clones, over 85% seen once. The sequence came from an adult in good health. Sample: peripheral blood, taken on day 0 of AZD1222 vaccination. The chain has TRBV19 and TRBJ1-1, with D uncertain. DNA of the CDR3: TGTGCCAGTAGTATAGGAGCGGGGATGAACACTGAAGCTTTCTTT. It encodes CASSIGAGMNTEAFF.